One and the same sample provided the 26 T cell receptor beta chains below, sequenced in a study of blood T cell repertoires in COVID-19. The data were produced by immunoSEQ multiplex PCR, yet TCRdb's version contains in-frame clones alone and is incomplete. The sample has roughly 200,000 clones; more than 70% are singletons. Sequencing input: PBMCs or T cells enriched from blood (not recorded which). These receptors were obtained from a man aged 40-49 years who had recovered from COVID-19.

The gene calls are TRBV5-1 and TRBJ2-5; 7 nucleotides align to TRBD1. The V and J ends lost 3 bases and 1 base, in that order; junction bases with no gene match: 3. Germline loops: CDR1 SGHRS, CDR2 YFSETQ. The CDR3 is 14 residues long. CDR3 sequence reads: CASSSGQAQETQYF. In DNA, the CDR3 is TGCGCCAGCAGCTCAGGACAGGCCCAAGAGACCCAGTACTTC. The full variable domain, in which reference TRBV5-1 and TRBJ2-5 provide the parts outside the CDR3, is KAGVTQTPRYLIKTRGQQVTLSCSPISGHRSVSWYQQTPGQGLQFLFEYFSETQRNKGNFPGRFSGRQFSNSRSEMNVSTLELGDSALYLCASSSGQAQETQYFGPGTRLLVL.

This chain joins TRBV27 and TRBJ2-7, with D possibly being TRBD1 (6 bases). The CDR3 loop spans 14 amino acids. Trimming pared 4 bases from V and 4 bases from J, leaving 14 bases between. Germline assignment: CDR1 MNHEY and CDR2 SMNVEV (reference sequence). The CDR3 loop is CASSSQGRAYEQYF. CDR3 bases: TGTGCCAGCAGTTCCCAGGGGCGCGCTTACGAGCAGTACTTC.

This chain links TRBV30 with TRBJ1-1, with D unclear. CDR3 size: 11 residues. V lost 3 bases, J lost 4 bases, and 6 bases lay in between. Germline V gene sequence: CDR1 GTSNPN, CDR2 SVGIG (reference sequence). CDR3 nucleotide sequence: TGTGCCTGGAGCGCACTCACTGAAGCTTTCTTT. Amino acid sequence: CAWSALTEAFF. Filled out from reference TRBV30 and TRBJ1-1, the complete variable domain reads SQTIHQWPATLVQPVGSPLSLECTVEGTSNPNLYWYRQAAGRGLQLLFYSVGIGQISSEVPQNLSASRPQDRQFILSSKKLLLSDSGFYLCAWSALTEAFFGQGTRLTVV.

This chain uses TRBV4-2 with TRBJ2-2; D may be TRBD2 (6 bases). CDR1 and CDR2 from the germline V gene are LGHNA and YNFKEQ. The germline V and J ends were trimmed by 0 bases and 7 bases, with 9 bases remaining between them. The CDR3 has 14 amino acids. The chain's CDR3 is CASSQDRGYGELFF. The CDR3 region has the DNA TGTGCCAGCAGCCAAGATCGGGGGTACGGGGAGCTGTTTTTT.

The chain is built from TRBV5-1 and TRBJ1-4; D is possibly TRBD1 (6 bases). Germline CDR1 and CDR2: SGHRS and YFSETQ. This CDR3 spans 14 amino acids. V lost 4 bases, J lost 8 bases, and 15 bases lay in between. The chain's CDR3 is CASSLTGLVEKLFF. CDR3 in DNA: TGCGCCAGCAGCCTCACAGGGTTGGTAGAAAAACTGTTTTTT.

This clone was seen a handful of times. V usage is TRBV28 and J usage is TRBJ1-6; 7 bases agree with TRBD1. The CDR3 is 16 residues long. The trim removed 7 bases at V and 7 bases at J, leaving 13 bases unmatched. Germline CDR1 reads MDHEN; CDR2 reads SYDVKM. For the CDR3, the DNA is TGTGCCAGCAACCCTCCCCAGGGACAGCAAAATTCACCCCTCCACTTT. Amino acids: CASNPPQGQQNSPLHF.

The chain employs TRBV12-3 or TRBV12-4 and TRBJ1-1, with 7 bases that match TRBD1. The CDR3 is 12 residues long. The ends lost 2 bases at V and 11 bases at J; junction bases unmatched: 5. The CDR3 loop reads CASSLSRGRAFF. The CDR3 region has the DNA TGTGCCAGCAGTTTATCCAGGGGGAGGGCTTTCTTT.

The chain links TRBV7-8 to TRBJ2-7, with D uncertain. Germline assignment: CDR1 SGHVS and CDR2 FQNEAQ. This CDR3 is 13 amino acids long. V was clipped by 4 bases and J by 0 bases, with 7 bases between them. The CDR3 is CASSSGGSYEQYF. The CDR3 DNA reads TGTGCCAGCAGCTCCGGTGGCTCCTACGAGCAGTACTTC.

V is TRBV9 and J is TRBJ2-1; D is undetermined. CDR3 length: 14 amino acids. V was shortened by 5 bases and J by 1 base, with 10 bases between the two germline ends. Germline-derived CDR1 and CDR2 are SGDLS and YYNGEE. The CDR3 DNA follows: TGTGCCAGCAGTGCTCCTAGTTCCTACAATGAGCAGTTCTTC. Its translation: CASSAPSSYNEQFF. The entire variable domain, with the rest obtained from reference TRBV9 and TRBJ2-1, is as follows: DSGVTQTPKHLITATGQRVTLRCSPRSGDLSVYWYQQSLDQGLQFLIQYYNGEERAKGNILERFSAQQFPDLHSELNLSSLELGDSALYFCASSAPSSYNEQFFGPGTRLTVL.

CDR3 sequence: CSVAFRDSYYGYTF. For the CDR3, the DNA is TGCAGCGTCGCCTTCCGGGACAGTTACTATGGCTACACCTTC. The chain recombines TRBV29-1 with TRBJ1-2, with 7 nucleotides matching TRBD1. The CDR3 length is 14 residues. Per germline, CDR1 SQVTM and CDR2 ANQGSEA. With V trimmed by 6 bases and J by 3 bases, 10 bases remained unmatched.

This chain connects TRBV28 to TRBJ1-1; D ambiguous. This CDR3 has 14 amino acids. The V and J ends lost 5 bases and 1 base respectively, with 11 bases between them. Germline CDR1 and CDR2: MDHEN and SYDVKM. Here the CDR3 reads CASSQTMGNTEAFF. CDR3 nucleotides: TGTGCCAGCAGTCAGACAATGGGGAACACTGAAGCTTTCTTT. Full variable domain (outside the CDR3, taken from reference TRBV28 and TRBJ1-1): DVKVTQSSRYLVKRTGEKVFLECVQDMDHENMFWYRQDPGLGLRLIYFSYDVKMKEKGDIPEGYSVSREKKERFSLILESASTNQTSMYLCASSQTMGNTEAFFGQGTRLTVV.

J is TRBJ2-3 and V is TRBV10-3, with 9 bases identical to TRBD1. Unmatched junction bases numbered 6, after V lost 3 bases and J lost 2 bases. The CDR3 has 16 amino acids. CDR1 and CDR2 (germline): ENHRY, SYGVKD. In DNA form, the CDR3 reads TGTGCCATCAGTGAAACCGGGACAGGGACCACAGATACGCAGTATTTT. As protein: CAISETGTGTTDTQYF.

The rearrangement uses TRBV12-3 or TRBV12-4 and TRBJ1-3; D is unresolved. Trimming took off 8 bases at V and 0 bases at J, with 8 bases between the two ends. The CDR3 covers 13 residues. CDR3 amino acids: CASHRGSGNTIYF. The DNA for the CDR3 is TGTGCCAGCCATCGCGGCTCTGGAAACACCATATATTTT.

The chain has TRBV7-8 and TRBJ2-7, with a tentative D call TRBD2 (6 bases). This CDR3 comprises 15 residues. V lost 1 base and J lost 3, with 13 bases in between. Germline-derived CDR1 and CDR2 are SGHVS and FQNEAQ. The CDR3 protein is CASSLEGGGSYEQYF. For the CDR3, the DNA is TGTGCCAGCAGCTTAGAAGGTGGGGGGAGCTACGAGCAGTACTTC.

This chain uses TRBV12-5 with TRBJ2-2; D may be TRBD1 (6 bases). CDR1 is LGHNT and CDR2 is FRNRAP in the germline V gene. This CDR3 has 16 residues. Trimming took 0 bases from V and 2 from J, leaving 10 bases between them. The CDR3 reads CASGLVPGTNTGELFF. The DNA for the CDR3 is TGTGCTAGTGGTTTGGTACCGGGGACAAACACCGGGGAGCTGTTTTTT.

The V and J genes are TRBV5-1 and TRBJ2-5; tentatively, D is TRBD2 (6 bases). The germline V gene has CDR1 SGHRS and CDR2 YFSETQ. CDR3 length: 16 amino acids. V lost 2 bases and J lost 5, with 19 bases in between. Written as DNA, the CDR3 is TGCGCCAGCAGCTTCGCGGGGACGCTCGGAGTGGAGACCCAGTACTTC. Protein: CASSFAGTLGVETQYF.

In its sample, this clone was seen once. The rearrangement uses TRBV5-1 and TRBJ1-4, with TRBD1 matching over 8 bases. The V gene's germline CDR1 is SGHRS and CDR2 YFSETQ. The V segment lost 2 bases and the J segment 5 bases; nucleotides outside the gene matches: 5. This CDR3 has 15 residues. The CDR3 DNA is TGCGCCAGCAGCTTTGGGACAGGACAAAATGAAAAACTGTTTTTT. It translates to CASSFGTGQNEKLFF.

This clone has just one count. The chain joins TRBV7-9 to TRBJ2-5; no clear D gene. Trimming pared 9 bases from V and 5 bases from J, leaving 10 bases between. There are 11 residues in the CDR3. Looked up from germline, CDR1 is SEHNR and CDR2 is FQNEAQ (reference sequence). Here the CDR3 DNA reads TGTGCCAGTTTATCCGAGGAGACCCAGTACTTC. This codes for CASLSEETQYF.

With respect to this clone: An end of the junction does not agree with germline; a read error may underlie this. This chain joins TRBV5-1 and TRBJ2-7; 11 bases fit TRBD2. Germline CDR1 and CDR2: SGHRS and YFSETQ. The CDR3 length is 14 residues. The CDR3 DNA follows: TGCGCCAGCAGCCCGGGACTAGCGGCGAACGAGCAGCACTTC. Translated: CASSPGLAANEQHF.

The chain carries TRBV11-2 and TRBJ1-2; 8 nucleotides line up with TRBD1. CDR1 SGHAT and CDR2 FQNNGV come from the germline V gene. V lost 5 bases to trimming and J lost 5 bases; unmatched junction nucleotides: 4. The CDR3 consists of 13 residues. This chain's CDR3 is CASSDGTGYGYTF. The CDR3 nucleotides read TGTGCCAGCAGCGACGGGACAGGATATGGCTACACCTTC.

This clone was observed a single time. The V call is TRBV6-5, the J call TRBJ2-7; D is unclear. V lost 4 bases and J lost 2, with 12 bases in between. This CDR3 comprises 14 residues. The V gene's germline CDR1 is MNHEY and CDR2 SVGAGI. The CDR3 DNA reads TGTGCCAGCAGTTCTCCGAGTTCGGCCTACGAGCAGTACTTC. Translated, it gives CASSSPSSAYEQYF.

The genes are TRBV5-5 and TRBJ1-6, with D possibly matching TRBD1 (5 bases). This CDR3 has 14 amino acids. V shed 4 bases and J shed 12 bases, with 17 bases lying between them. Germline loops: CDR1 SGHKS, CDR2 YYEKEE (reference sequence). The CDR3 region is CASSPGAGRRPLHF. CDR3 DNA sequence: TGTGCCAGCAGCCCCGGGGCGGGGCGTAGACCCCTCCACTTT.

The J gene is TRBJ2-1, the V gene TRBV20-1; TRBD2 agrees at 11 bases. Unmatched junction bases numbered 8, after V lost 3 bases and J lost 7 bases. The germline V gene encodes CDR1 DFQATT and CDR2 SNEGSKA (reference sequence). The CDR3 runs 15 residues. For the CDR3, the DNA is TGCAGTGCTAGTAGCGGGAGGGCCCAAGGAAATGAGCAGTTCTTC. Translated, it gives CSASSGRAQGNEQFF.

Only a few counts were recorded for this clone. The rearrangement uses TRBV11-3 and TRBJ1-1; D not certain. The germline V and J ends were trimmed by 5 bases and 3 bases, with 13 bases remaining between them. Germline assignment: CDR1 SGHNT and CDR2 YENEEA. The CDR3 length is 14 residues. The CDR3 reads CASSRRGGDTEAFF. The CDR3 nucleotides are TGTGCCAGCAGCCGCCGCGGAGGCGACACTGAAGCTTTCTTT.

CDR3 protein: CASSQHGASPDTQYF. The CDR3 coding sequence is TGCGCCAGCAGCCAACATGGGGCTTCCCCGGATACGCAGTATTTT. The J gene is TRBJ2-3, the V gene TRBV4-1, with TRBD1 as a possible D gene (5 bases). Between the trimmed V and J ends, which lost 2 bases and 6 bases, there was a span of 15 bases. In germline, CDR1 is MGHRA, CDR2 YSYEKL. The CDR3 consists of 15 residues.

This chain links TRBV12-5 with TRBJ2-7; 8 bases fit TRBD1. This CDR3 contains 16 residues. The germline CDR1 and CDR2 sequences are LGHNT and FRNRAP. V lost 2 bases, J lost 2 bases, and 8 bases stayed unmatched. CDR3 DNA sequence: TGTGCTAGTGGTTTGCCGACCCAGGGGGCGACCTACGAGCAGTACTTC. Encoded protein: CASGLPTQGATYEQYF.